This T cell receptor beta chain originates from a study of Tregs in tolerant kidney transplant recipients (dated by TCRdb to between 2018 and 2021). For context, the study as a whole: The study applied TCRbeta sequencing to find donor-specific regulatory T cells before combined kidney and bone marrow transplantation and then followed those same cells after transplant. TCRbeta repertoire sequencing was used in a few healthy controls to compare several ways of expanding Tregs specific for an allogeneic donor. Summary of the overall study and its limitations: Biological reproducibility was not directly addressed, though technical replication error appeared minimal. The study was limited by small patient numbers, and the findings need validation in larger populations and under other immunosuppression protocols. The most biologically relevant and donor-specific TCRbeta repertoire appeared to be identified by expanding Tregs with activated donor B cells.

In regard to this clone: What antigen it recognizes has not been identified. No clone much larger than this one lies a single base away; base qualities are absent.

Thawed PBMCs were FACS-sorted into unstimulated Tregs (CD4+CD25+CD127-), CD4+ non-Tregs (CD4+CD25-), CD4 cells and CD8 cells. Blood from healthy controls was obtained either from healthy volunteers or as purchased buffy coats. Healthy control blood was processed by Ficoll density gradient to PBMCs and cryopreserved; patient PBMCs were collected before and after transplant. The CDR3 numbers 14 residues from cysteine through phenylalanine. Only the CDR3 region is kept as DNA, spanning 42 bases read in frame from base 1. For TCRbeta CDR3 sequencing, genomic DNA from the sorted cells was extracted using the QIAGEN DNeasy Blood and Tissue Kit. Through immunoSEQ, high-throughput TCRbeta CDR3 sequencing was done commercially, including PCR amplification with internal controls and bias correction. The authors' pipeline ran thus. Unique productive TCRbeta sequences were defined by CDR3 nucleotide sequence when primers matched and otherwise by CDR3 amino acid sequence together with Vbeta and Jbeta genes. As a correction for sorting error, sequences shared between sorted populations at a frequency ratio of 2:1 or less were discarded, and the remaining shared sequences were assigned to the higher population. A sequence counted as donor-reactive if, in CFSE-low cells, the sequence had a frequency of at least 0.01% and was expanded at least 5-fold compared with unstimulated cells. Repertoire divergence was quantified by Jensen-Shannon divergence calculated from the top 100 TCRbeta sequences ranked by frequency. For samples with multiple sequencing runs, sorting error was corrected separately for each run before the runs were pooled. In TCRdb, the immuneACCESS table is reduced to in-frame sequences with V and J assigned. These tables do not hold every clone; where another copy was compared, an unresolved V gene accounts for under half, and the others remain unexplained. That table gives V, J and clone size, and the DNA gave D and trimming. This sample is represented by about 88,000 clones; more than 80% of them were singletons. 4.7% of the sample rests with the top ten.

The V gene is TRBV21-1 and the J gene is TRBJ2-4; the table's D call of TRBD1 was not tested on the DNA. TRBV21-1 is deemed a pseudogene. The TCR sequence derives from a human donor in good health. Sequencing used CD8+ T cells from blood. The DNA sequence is TGTGCCAGCAGCATACAGGTTAACAAAAACATTCAGTACTTC. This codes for CASSIQVNKNIQYF.